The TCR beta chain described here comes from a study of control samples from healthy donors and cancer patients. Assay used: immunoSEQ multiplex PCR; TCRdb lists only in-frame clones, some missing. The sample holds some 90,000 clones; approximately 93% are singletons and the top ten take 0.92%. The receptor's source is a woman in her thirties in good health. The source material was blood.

CDR3 DNA sequence: TGTGCCAGTATGGAGACAGGGGCAGCTGCTGAAGCTTTCTTT. Its protein product is CASMETGAAAEAFF. V and J are TRBV19 and TRBJ1-1; 8 nucleotides align to TRBD1. The CDR3 loop spans 14 amino acids. The V and J ends lost 7 bases and 6 bases, in that order; junction bases with no gene match: 10. CDR1 and CDR2 (germline): LNHDA, SQIVND (reference sequence).